This T cell receptor (beta chain) is drawn from a study of blood T cell repertoires in COVID-19. TCRdb keeps only in-frame clones here, not all; method: immunoSEQ multiplex PCR. Of 330,000 or so clones listed, roughly 84% are singletons. The sequenced material came from PBMCs or T cells enriched from blood (not recorded which). The TCR originated in a woman in her 30s who had recovered from COVID-19.

CDR3 sequence reads: CASGDSGRDNEQFF. CDR3 nucleotides: TGTGCCAGCGGGGATAGCGGGAGGGACAATGAGCAGTTCTTC. The chain employs TRBV27 and TRBJ2-1; 11 nucleotides agree with TRBD2. The V segment lost 8 bases and the J segment 5 bases; nucleotides outside the gene matches: 5. Germline CDR1 and CDR2: MNHEY and SMNVEV (reference sequence). The CDR3 has 14 amino acids.